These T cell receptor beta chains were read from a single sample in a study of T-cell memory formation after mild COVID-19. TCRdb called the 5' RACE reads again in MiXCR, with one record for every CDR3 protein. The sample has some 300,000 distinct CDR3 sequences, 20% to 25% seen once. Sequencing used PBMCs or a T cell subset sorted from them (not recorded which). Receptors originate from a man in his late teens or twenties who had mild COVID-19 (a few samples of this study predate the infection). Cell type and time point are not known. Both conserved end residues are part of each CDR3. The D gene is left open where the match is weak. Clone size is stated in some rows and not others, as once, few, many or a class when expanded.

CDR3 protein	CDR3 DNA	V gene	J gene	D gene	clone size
CASSLGIRDILFF	TGTGCCAGCAGCTTAGGAATCCGGGACATCCTGTTTTTT	TRBV7-2	TRBJ1-4	-	-
CASSGPAYYNEQFF	TGTGCCAGCAGCGGTCCGGCTTATTACAATGAGCAGTTCTTC	TRBV5-6	TRBJ2-1	-	many
CSVGGSAGETQYF	TGCAGCGTTGGAGGTAGCGCCGGCGAGACCCAGTACTTC	TRBV29-1	TRBJ2-5	-	few
CASSVATSTDTQYF	TGTGCCAGCAGCGTGGCGACTAGCACAGATACGCAGTATTTT	TRBV9	TRBJ2-3	-	-
CSASGSYEQYF	TGCAGTGCTAGTGGTTCCTACGAGCAGTACTTC	TRBV20-1	TRBJ2-7	-	few
CASSYGASVGYQETQYF	TGTGCCAGCAGTTACGGTGCTAGCGTGGGGTACCAAGAGACCCAGTACTTC	TRBV6-5	TRBJ2-5	-	-
CSVEWANQETGELFF	TGCAGCGTTGAGTGGGCGAACCAGGAGACCGGGGAGCTGTTTTTT	TRBV29-1	TRBJ2-2	-	few
CASSSGGGNTGELFF	TGCGCCAGCAGCTCAGGAGGGGGGAACACCGGGGAGCTGTTTTTT	TRBV5-1	TRBJ2-2	-	few
CASSPEGGSNQPQHF	TGCGCCAGCAGCCCGGAGGGGGGGAGCAATCAGCCCCAGCATTTT	TRBV5-1	TRBJ1-5	-	few
CATLNLAGTYEQYF	TGTGCCACACTGAACTTAGCGGGGACCTACGAGCAGTACTTC	TRBV2	TRBJ2-7	TRBD2	few
CASSLETGAYEQYF	TGTGCCAGCAGTTTAGAAACAGGGGCCTACGAGCAGTACTTC	TRBV12-3/TRBV12-4	TRBJ2-7	TRBD1	few
CASSLGGQVYEKLFF	TGTGCCAGCAGCTTGGGGGGACAGGTGTATGAAAAACTGTTTTTT	TRBV5-6	TRBJ1-4	TRBD1	-
CASSLGLAGGDQETQYF	TGCGCCAGCAGCTTGGGACTAGCGGGGGGAGACCAAGAGACCCAGTACTTC	TRBV5-1	TRBJ2-5	TRBD2	-
CASSISAPARGGGGTEAFF	TGTGCCAGTAGTATTTCAGCCCCAGCGAGGGGGGGTGGAGGCACTGAAGCTTTCTTT	TRBV19	TRBJ1-1	-	-
CASSQERRESYEQYF	TGCGCCAGCAGCCAAGAGAGGAGGGAGTCCTACGAGCAGTACTTC	TRBV4-3	TRBJ2-7	-	few
CASTPAGTWGQSPLHF	TGTGCCAGCACCCCCGCCGGGACCTGGGGACAATCACCCCTCCACTTT	TRBV6-5	TRBJ1-6	-	few
CASSLVRARTDTQYF	TGCGCCAGCAGCCTTGTCAGGGCAAGGACTGATACGCAGTATTTT	TRBV5-1	TRBJ2-3	-	-
CASMTRGYSNQPQHF	TGTGCCAGCATGACGAGGGGTTATAGCAATCAGCCCCAGCATTTT	TRBV21-1	TRBJ1-5	-	many
CASSRQVLGAQHF	TGTGCCAGCAGTCGACAGGTCCTGGGGGCCCAGCATTTT	TRBV2	TRBJ1-5	-	-
CASSDRGSRQPQHF	TGTGCCAGCAGCGACAGGGGCAGTAGGCAGCCCCAGCATTTT	TRBV6-2/TRBV6-3	TRBJ1-5	TRBD1	-
CASSSSYNTEAFF	TGCGCCAGCAGCTCCAGCTATAACACTGAAGCTTTCTTT	TRBV5-1	TRBJ1-1	-	-
CAWSPHWAGELFF	TGTGCCTGGAGTCCCCATTGGGCCGGGGAGCTGTTTTTT	TRBV30	TRBJ2-2	-	few
CSAGGRHGRGYTF	TGCAGTGCTGGAGGGAGACACGGCCGGGGCTACACCTTC	TRBV20-1	TRBJ1-2	-	-
CASSPRDRNSPLHF	TGTGCCAGCAGCCCCAGGGATCGAAATTCACCCCTCCACTTT	TRBV3-1	TRBJ1-6	-	-
CASSYDRQGARGYTF	TGTGCCAGCAGTTATGATAGACAGGGGGCGAGGGGCTACACCTTC	TRBV6-6	TRBJ1-2	TRBD1	-
CSARDDPNQPQHF	TGCAGTGCTAGAGATGACCCGAATCAGCCCCAGCATTTT	TRBV20-1	TRBJ1-5	-	many
CASSVGWRGIQETQYF	TGTGCCAGCAGCGTAGGATGGCGGGGGATTCAAGAGACCCAGTACTTC	TRBV9	TRBJ2-5	TRBD2	-
CASTTQGRSTEAFF	TGTGCCAGCACCACACAGGGGAGGAGCACTGAAGCTTTCTTT	TRBV12-3/TRBV12-4	TRBJ1-1	TRBD1	few
CASSLGGQGASGELFF	TGTGCCAGCAGCTTAGGGGGTCAGGGGGCCTCCGGGGAGCTGTTTTTT	TRBV7-2	TRBJ2-2	TRBD1	-
CASSQEDRVSYEQYF	TGTGCCAGCAGCCAGGAGGACAGGGTATCCTACGAGCAGTACTTC	TRBV4-2	TRBJ2-7	TRBD1	-
CATSDSSGVDNQPQHF	TGTGCCACCAGTGATTCGTCCGGGGTTGACAATCAGCCCCAGCATTTT	TRBV24-1	TRBJ1-5	-	few
CSVPSGGTDTQYF	TGCAGTGTCCCTAGCGGGGGGACAGATACGCAGTATTTT	TRBV20-1	TRBJ2-3	TRBD2	few
CSATTTDTQYF	TGCAGTGCTACCACCACAGATACGCAGTATTTT	TRBV20-1	TRBJ2-3	-	-